These 5 T cell receptor beta chains share one sample of origin, sequenced in a study of T cells in Graves' hyperthyroidism and ophthalmopathy. It was RNA transcripts that yielded the amplified TCR beta CDR3 regions. First-round RT-PCR of the TCR CDR3 relied on the HTBI primer set. TCRdb reprocessed the multiplex PCR reads via MiXCR and lists one record per CDR3 protein. The sample has hundreds of thousands of distinct CDR3 sequences; 45% are singletons. Sequencing input: peripheral blood or thyroid tissue (not recorded which). Receptors were obtained from an adult man with Graves' disease, either hyperthyroidism or ophthalmopathy (not recorded which).

CDR3 in DNA: TGTGCCAGCAGCCAAACCAGTGTCACGATTGGCTACACCTTC. Translated: CASSQTSVTIGYTF. V is TRBV7-9 and J is TRBJ1-2; no firm D call. From germline, CDR1 is SEHNR and CDR2 FQNEAQ (reference sequence). Trimming cost V 5 bases and J 7 bases, with 17 bases left between them. This CDR3 is built from 14 residues.

The chain recombines TRBV24-1 with TRBJ1-4, with TRBD1 matching over 8 bases. CDR3 length: 15 residues. Germline V gene lookup returns CDR1 KGHDR and CDR2 SFDVKD. The J segment lost 6 bases and the V segment lost 2 bases, leaving 4 bases of the junction unmatched. The CDR3 DNA reads TGTGCCACCAGTGATTCGGACAGGGCCGATGAAAAACTGTTTTTT. This codes for CATSDSDRADEKLFF.

The CDR3 region is CGNSASLGYTF. CDR3 bases: TGTGGCAACTCTGCATCCTTAGGCTACACCTTC. The chain links TRBV25-1 to TRBJ1-2, with no clear D. The CDR3 runs to 11 residues. The V gene's germline CDR1 is MGHDK and CDR2 SYGVNS.

The V and J genes are TRBV2 and TRBJ1-6, with TRBD1 identical over 9 bases. Germline CDR1 is SNHLY and CDR2 is FYNNEI. The CDR3 consists of 15 residues. V gave up 2 bases and J gave up 10 bases; unmatched junction bases: 6. The CDR3 DNA follows: TGTGCCAGCAGTGAAACACAGGGGGCTGGATCACCCCTCCACTTT. Its protein is CASSETQGAGSPLHF. Variable domain in full (rest from reference TRBV2 and TRBJ1-6): EPEVTQTPSHQVTQMGQEVILRCVPISNHLYFYWYRQILGQKVEFLVSFYNNEISEKSEIFDDQFSVERPDGSNFTLKIRSTKLEDSAMYFCASSETQGAGSPLHFGNGTRLTVT.

There are many counts of this clonotype. The DNA of the CDR3 is TGCAGCGTCCGGACAGGGGAGGTGTACGAGCAGTACTTC. Translated, it gives CSVRTGEVYEQYF. V is TRBV29-1 and J is TRBJ2-7; 9 nucleotides align to TRBD1. The junction had 7 bases not matched to a gene; V was cut back by 6 bases and J by 4 bases. CDR1 is SQVTM, CDR2 ANQGSEA, per germline. The CDR3 covers 13 residues.